These 18 T cell receptor beta chains originate from one sample sequenced in a study of Ad26.COV2.S vaccination and SARS-CoV-2 variants. Treatment denoted: around 19 received Ad26.COV2.S at low or high dose, single or two shots; 5 received placebo; per-sample allocation not given. The investigators took samples on day 63 after the first vaccine or placebo injection. Produced via immunoSEQ multiplex PCR; TCRdb's table is partial and in-frame only. Here the sample spans about 450,000 clones, 89% being singletons. The sequencing here drew on peripheral blood, taken in a trial of Ad26.COV2.S vaccine versus placebo. These receptors were taken from a person aged 18 to 65 who received the Ad26.COV2.S COVID-19 vaccine or a placebo.

The chain has TRBV19 and TRBJ2-2, with D perhaps matching TRBD2 (6 bases). The V gene lost 4 bases and the J gene lost 1 base, with 16 bases spanning the gap. Germline V gene sequence: CDR1 LNHDA, CDR2 SQIVND (reference sequence). CDR3 length: 17 amino acids. DNA of the CDR3: TGTGCCAGTAGTAGAGCCGGGACTCCTCTGAACACCGGGGAGCTGTTTTTT. This encodes CASSRAGTPLNTGELFF.

This clone was recorded once. V gene TRBV4-2 combines with J gene TRBJ1-2, with TRBD1 as a possible D gene (5 bases). Germline CDR1 LGHNA, CDR2 YNFKEQ. Trimming stripped 8 bases from V and 2 bases from J, with 12 bases between. The CDR3 length is 13 residues. CDR3 protein: CASAMEGNYGYTF. DNA for the CDR3: TGTGCCAGCGCGATGGAGGGGAACTATGGCTACACCTTC.

This clone was found once. The V gene is TRBV30, the J gene TRBJ2-4; D gene uncertain. Germline CDR1 is GTSNPN and CDR2 is SVGIG (reference sequence). Trimming pared 0 bases from V and 3 bases from J, leaving 9 bases between. The length of the CDR3 is 14 residues. This CDR3 is CAWSVLEGKNIQYF. CDR3 DNA sequence: TGTGCCTGGAGTGTGTTAGAAGGCAAAAACATTCAGTACTTC.

This sequence joins TRBV7-3 and TRBJ1-2; 9 bases fit TRBD1. Germline CDR1 reads SGHTA; CDR2 reads FQGTGA. J was trimmed by 4 bases and V by 5 bases; bases with no gene match: 5. The CDR3 length is 14 residues. CDR3 residues: CASSQGQGSYGYTF. In DNA form, the CDR3 reads TGTGCCAGCAGCCAGGGACAGGGAAGCTATGGCTACACCTTC.

J is TRBJ2-7 and V is TRBV5-1, with D possibly being TRBD1 (5 bases). Germline CDR1 is SGHRS and CDR2 is YFSETQ. This CDR3 region has 14 residues. V shed 3 bases and J shed 6 bases, with 16 bases lying between them. The CDR3 sequence is CASSSRQGVGEQYF. The CDR3 DNA follows: TGCGCCAGCAGCTCCCGGCAGGGCGTCGGCGAGCAGTACTTC.

The chain recombines TRBV6-2 or TRBV6-3 with TRBJ2-1; D is perhaps TRBD1 (5 bases). Looked up from germline, CDR1 is MNHEY and CDR2 is SVGEGT. The CDR3 consists of 15 residues. V was shortened by 1 base and J by 0 bases, with 7 bases between the two germline ends. The CDR3 coding sequence is TGTGCCAGCAGTTACTTGGGGCCCTCCTACAATGAGCAGTTCTTC. Residues: CASSYLGPSYNEQFF.

CDR3 residues: CASSARGEWGTGELFF. The CDR3 DNA reads as TGTGCCAGCAGCGCCCGGGGGGAATGGGGCACCGGGGAGCTGTTTTTT. This sequence joins TRBV9 and TRBJ2-2; 7 nucleotides align to TRBD2. V lost 3 bases, J lost 4 bases, and 9 bases stayed unmatched. The CDR3 length is 16 residues. CDR1 and CDR2 (germline): SGDLS, YYNGEE.

The rearrangement links TRBV6-1 to TRBJ2-1; 11 bases map to TRBD2. This CDR3 has 16 residues. Germline V gene data show CDR1 as MNHNS and CDR2 as SASEGT. After removal of 0 bases from V and 10 bases from J, the junction contained 8 bases not matched to a gene. The CDR3 spells CASSEAWGLADLEQFF. CDR3 in DNA: TGTGCCAGCAGTGAAGCATGGGGACTAGCGGATCTGGAGCAGTTCTTC.

The chain combines TRBV4-2 with TRBJ2-1, with TRBD2 matching over 8 bases. The V gene's germline CDR1 is LGHNA and CDR2 YNFKEQ. The CDR3 length is 15 residues. V dropped 8 bases and J dropped 0; count of bases not matched to a gene: 6. The CDR3 sequence is CASRLAGTSYNEQFF. The DNA for the CDR3 is TGTGCCAGCCGATTAGCGGGAACCTCCTACAATGAGCAGTTCTTC.

The chain carries TRBV6-6 and TRBJ1-2; TRBD1 is a possible D gene (5 bases). Germline assignment: CDR1 MNHNY and CDR2 SVGAGI (reference sequence). V gave up 7 bases and J gave up 4 bases, with 16 bases separating them. The CDR3 length is 14 residues. The CDR3 is CASNTLGGSYGYTF. CDR3 sequence (DNA): TGTGCCAGCAACACCCTCGGGGGGAGCTATGGCTACACCTTC.

This clone was recorded only once. The chain carries TRBV24-1 and TRBJ2-2; TRBD1 might be the D (6 bases). The V end was cut by 2 bases, the J end by 4 bases, with 13 bases between. This CDR3 region has 16 residues. Germline V lookup: CDR1 KGHDR, CDR2 SFDVKD. This CDR3 is CATSDSRRGGTGELFF. The CDR3 DNA sequence: TGTGCCACCAGTGATTCCCGGAGAGGGGGCACCGGGGAGCTGTTTTTT.

This chain joins TRBV7-3 and TRBJ1-5, with unresolved D. Trimming stripped 1 base from V and 5 bases from J, with 3 bases between. The CDR3 is made up of 12 amino acids. Germline values: CDR1 SGHTA, CDR2 FQGTGA. CDR3 loop: CASSLNDQPQHF. The DNA for the CDR3 is TGTGCCAGCAGCTTAAACGATCAGCCCCAGCATTTT.

The V call is TRBV2, the J call TRBJ2-1; TRBD1 aligns across 11 bases. CDR1 is SNHLY and CDR2 is FYNNEI in the germline V gene. There are 15 residues in the CDR3. V lost 6 bases, J lost 12 bases, and 13 bases stayed unmatched. The CDR3 DNA reads TGTGCCAGCAGATTGGAGGACAGGGGGCGCAAGGGGCAGTTCTTC. It encodes CASRLEDRGRKGQFF. Using reference TRBV2 and TRBJ2-1 for the parts outside the CDR3, the full variable domain is EPEVTQTPSHQVTQMGQEVILRCVPISNHLYFYWYRQILGQKVEFLVSFYNNEISEKSEIFDDQFSVERPDGSNFTLKIRSTKLEDSAMYFCASRLEDRGRKGQFFGPGTRLTVL.

The V and J genes are TRBV19 and TRBJ1-1; a possible D gene is TRBD1 (5 bases). The CDR3 spans 15 residues. Trimming left V 8 bases short and J 2 bases short, with 18 bases between. CDR1 is LNHDA, CDR2 SQIVND, per germline (reference sequence). CDR3 region: CASSLRGRGNTEAFF. The DNA of the CDR3 is TGTGCCAGTTCCCTAAGGGGTAGGGGCAACACTGAAGCTTTCTTT.

The rearrangement links TRBV4-2 to TRBJ2-1; unclear D gene. The CDR3 runs 15 residues. Trimming left V 1 base short and J 3 bases short, with 10 bases between. The germline gives CDR1 LGHNA, CDR2 YNFKEQ. CDR3 in amino acids: CASSQAQSVYNEQFF. The DNA of the CDR3 is TGTGCCAGCAGCCAAGCACAATCCGTCTACAATGAGCAGTTCTTC.

The J gene is TRBJ1-4, the V gene TRBV27; 8 bases are a match to TRBD1. Germline loops: CDR1 MNHEY, CDR2 SMNVEV (reference sequence). This CDR3 has 12 residues. The V and J ends lost 8 bases and 7 bases, in that order; junction bases with no gene match: 3. The CDR3 loop is CASATGAEKLFF. The CDR3 nucleotides are TGTGCCAGCGCGACAGGGGCTGAAAAACTGTTTTTT. The full variable domain, in which reference TRBV27 and TRBJ1-4 provide the parts outside the CDR3, is EAQVTQNPRYLITVTGKKLTVTCSQNMNHEYMSWYRQDPGLGLRQIYYSMNVEVTDKGDVPEGYKVSRKEKRNFPLILESPSPNQTSLYFCASATGAEKLFFGSGTQLSVL.

The rearrangement uses TRBV30 and TRBJ1-1; a possible D gene is TRBD1 (5 bases). V was cut by 4 bases and J by 3 bases, with 12 bases left in between. Germline CDR1 is GTSNPN and CDR2 is SVGIG (reference sequence). The length of the CDR3 is 13 residues. The CDR3 reads CAWTPTAYTEAFF. The CDR3 DNA reads as TGTGCCTGGACTCCGACAGCCTACACTGAAGCTTTCTTT. Full variable domain (missing parts from reference TRBV30 and TRBJ1-1): SQTIHQWPATLVQPVGSPLSLECTVEGTSNPNLYWYRQAAGRGLQLLFYSVGIGQISSEVPQNLSASRPQDRQFILSSKKLLLSDSGFYLCAWTPTAYTEAFFGQGTRLTVV.

In DNA, the CDR3 is TGTGCCAGCAGTTACCCATCTAGCACAGATACGCAGTATTTT. Encoded protein: CASSYPSSTDTQYF. The chain recombines TRBV6-6 with TRBJ2-3; D ambiguous. Germline CDR1 and CDR2: MNHNY and SVGAGI (reference sequence). With 2 bases removed from V and 0 bases from J, the gap between germline ends came to 6 bases. The CDR3 runs to 14 residues.